This T cell receptor (beta chain) stems from a study of blood T cell repertoires in COVID-19. Study information: T cells, B-cell-depleted T cells, or PBMCs supplied cDNA or gDNA.

The germline gives CDR1 SGHNT, CDR2 YYREEE (reference sequence). The CDR3 sequence is 14 residues long. Trimming shortened V by 6 bases and J by 2 bases, and 14 bases separated the two germline ends. The data were produced by immunoSEQ multiplex PCR, yet TCRdb's version contains in-frame clones alone and is incomplete. The sample consists of hundreds of thousands of clones, around 80% of them appearing once. The specimen was PBMCs or T cells enriched from blood (not recorded which). This clonotype was obtained from a man younger than 45 with acute COVID-19. This sequence joins TRBV5-4 and TRBJ1-1; D is uncertain. CDR3 coding DNA: TGTGCCAGCACCCAAGGAGAAGCTAACACTGAAGCTTTCTTT. Its protein product is CASTQGEANTEAFF.